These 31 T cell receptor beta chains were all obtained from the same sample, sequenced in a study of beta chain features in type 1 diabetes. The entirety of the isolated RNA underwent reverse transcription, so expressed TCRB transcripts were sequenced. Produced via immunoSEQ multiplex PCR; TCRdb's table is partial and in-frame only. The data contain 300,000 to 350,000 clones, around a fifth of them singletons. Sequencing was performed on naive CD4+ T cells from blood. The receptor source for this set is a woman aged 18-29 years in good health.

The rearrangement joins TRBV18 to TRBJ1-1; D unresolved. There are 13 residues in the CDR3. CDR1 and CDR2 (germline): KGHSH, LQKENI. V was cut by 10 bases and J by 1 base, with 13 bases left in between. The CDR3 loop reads CATQEAGNTEAFF. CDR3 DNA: TGTGCCACCCAGGAGGCCGGGAACACTGAAGCTTTCTTT.

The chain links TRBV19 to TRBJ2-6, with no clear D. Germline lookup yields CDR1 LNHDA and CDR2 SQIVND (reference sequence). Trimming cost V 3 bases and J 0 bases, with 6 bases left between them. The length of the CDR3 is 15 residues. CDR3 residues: CASSIQNSGANVLTF. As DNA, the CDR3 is TGTGCCAGTAGTATTCAGAACTCTGGGGCCAACGTCCTGACTTTC. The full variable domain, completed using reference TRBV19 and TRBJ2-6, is DGGITQSPKYLFRKEGQNVTLSCEQNLNHDAMYWYRQDPGQGLRLIYYSQIVNDFQKGDIAEGYSVSREKKESFPLTVTSAQKNPTAFYLCASSIQNSGANVLTFGAGSRLTVL.

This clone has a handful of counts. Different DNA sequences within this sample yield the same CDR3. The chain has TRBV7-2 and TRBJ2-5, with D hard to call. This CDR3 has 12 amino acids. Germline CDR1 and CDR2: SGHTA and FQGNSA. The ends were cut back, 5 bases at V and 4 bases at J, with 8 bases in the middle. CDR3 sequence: CASSPPRETQYF. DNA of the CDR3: TGTGCCAGCAGCCCTCCTCGAGAGACCCAGTACTTC.

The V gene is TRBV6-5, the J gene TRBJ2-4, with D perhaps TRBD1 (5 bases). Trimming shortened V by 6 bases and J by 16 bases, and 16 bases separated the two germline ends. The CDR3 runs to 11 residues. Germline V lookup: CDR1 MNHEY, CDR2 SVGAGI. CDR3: CASRQGFQLYF. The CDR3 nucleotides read TGTGCCAGCAGGCAGGGTTTCCAATTATACTTC.

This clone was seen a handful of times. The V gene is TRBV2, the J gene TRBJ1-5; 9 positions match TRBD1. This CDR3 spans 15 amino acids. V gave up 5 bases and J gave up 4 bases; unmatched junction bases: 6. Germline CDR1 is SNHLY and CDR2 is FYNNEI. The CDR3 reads CASSLQGAGNQPQHF. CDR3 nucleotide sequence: TGTGCCAGCAGTTTACAGGGGGCAGGAAATCAGCCCCAGCATTTT.

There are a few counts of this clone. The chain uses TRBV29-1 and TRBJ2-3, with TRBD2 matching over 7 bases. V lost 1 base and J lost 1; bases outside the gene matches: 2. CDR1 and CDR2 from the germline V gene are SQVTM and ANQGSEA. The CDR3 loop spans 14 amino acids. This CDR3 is CSVEVLAGTDTQYF. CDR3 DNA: TGCAGCGTTGAAGTGCTAGCGGGCACAGATACGCAGTATTTT.

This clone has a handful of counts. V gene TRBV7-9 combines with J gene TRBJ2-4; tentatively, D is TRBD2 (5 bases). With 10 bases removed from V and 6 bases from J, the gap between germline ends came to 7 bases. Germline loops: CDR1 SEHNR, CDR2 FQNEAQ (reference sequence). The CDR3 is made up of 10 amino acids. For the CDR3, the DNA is TGTGCCATCGCGGGAAACATTCAGTACTTC. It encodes CAIAGNIQYF.

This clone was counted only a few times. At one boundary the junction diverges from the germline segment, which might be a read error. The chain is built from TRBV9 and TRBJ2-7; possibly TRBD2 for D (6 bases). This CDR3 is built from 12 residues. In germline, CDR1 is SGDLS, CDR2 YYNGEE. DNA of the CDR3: TGTGCCAGCAGCGTAGCCGGGCTCCGGGGGAACTTC. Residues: CASSVAGLRGNF.

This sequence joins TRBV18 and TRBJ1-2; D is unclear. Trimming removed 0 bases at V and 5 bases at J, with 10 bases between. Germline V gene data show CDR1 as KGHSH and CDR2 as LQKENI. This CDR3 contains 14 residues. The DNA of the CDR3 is TGTGCCAGCTCACCACCGCAGCCCGGGTATGGCTACACCTTC. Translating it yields CASSPPQPGYGYTF.

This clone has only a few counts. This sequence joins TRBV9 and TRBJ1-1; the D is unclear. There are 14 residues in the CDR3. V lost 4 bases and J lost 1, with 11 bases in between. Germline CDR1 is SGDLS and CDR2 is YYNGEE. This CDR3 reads CASSSRTGNTEAFF. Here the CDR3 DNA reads TGTGCCAGCAGCTCCCGTACGGGGAACACTGAAGCTTTCTTT.

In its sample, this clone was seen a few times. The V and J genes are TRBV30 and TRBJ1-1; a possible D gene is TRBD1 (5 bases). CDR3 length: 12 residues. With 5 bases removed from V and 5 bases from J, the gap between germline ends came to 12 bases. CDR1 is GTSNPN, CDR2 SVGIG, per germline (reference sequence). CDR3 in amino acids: CAWSREGTEAFF. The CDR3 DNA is TGTGCCTGGTCGCGGGAGGGGACTGAAGCTTTCTTT.

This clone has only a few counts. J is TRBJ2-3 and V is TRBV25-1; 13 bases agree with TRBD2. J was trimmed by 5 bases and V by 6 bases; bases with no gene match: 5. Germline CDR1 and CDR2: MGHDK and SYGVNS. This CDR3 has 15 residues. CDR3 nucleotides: TGTGCCAGCAGCCGGACTAGCGGGAGCGGAGATACGCAGTATTTT. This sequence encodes CASSRTSGSGDTQYF.

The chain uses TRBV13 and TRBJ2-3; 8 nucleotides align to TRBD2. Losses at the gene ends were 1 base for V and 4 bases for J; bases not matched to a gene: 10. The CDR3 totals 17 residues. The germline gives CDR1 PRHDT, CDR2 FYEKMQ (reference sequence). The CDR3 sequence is CASSLESGAGVSDTQYF. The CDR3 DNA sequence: TGTGCCAGCAGCTTAGAATCAGGAGCGGGAGTATCAGATACGCAGTATTTT.

As DNA, the CDR3 is TGTGCCTGGTCTCGCACAGATACGCAGTATTTT. Translated: CAWSRTDTQYF. V and J are TRBV30 and TRBJ2-3; D gene ambiguous. Trimming shortened V by 5 bases and J by 1 base, and 4 bases separated the two germline ends. The CDR3 is 11 residues long. Germline V lookup: CDR1 GTSNPN, CDR2 SVGIG (reference sequence).

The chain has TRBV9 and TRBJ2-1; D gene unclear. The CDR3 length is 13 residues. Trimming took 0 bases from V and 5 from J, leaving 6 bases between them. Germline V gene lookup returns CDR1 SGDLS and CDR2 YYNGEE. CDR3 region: CASSVDIHNEQFF. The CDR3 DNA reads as TGTGCCAGCAGCGTAGACATTCACAATGAGCAGTTCTTC.

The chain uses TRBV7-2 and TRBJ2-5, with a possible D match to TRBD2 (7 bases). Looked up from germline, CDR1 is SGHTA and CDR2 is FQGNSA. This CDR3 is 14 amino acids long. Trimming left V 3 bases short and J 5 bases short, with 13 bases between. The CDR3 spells CASSFAGARETQYF. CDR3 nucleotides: TGTGCCAGCAGCTTCGCGGGGGCGCGGGAGACCCAGTACTTC.

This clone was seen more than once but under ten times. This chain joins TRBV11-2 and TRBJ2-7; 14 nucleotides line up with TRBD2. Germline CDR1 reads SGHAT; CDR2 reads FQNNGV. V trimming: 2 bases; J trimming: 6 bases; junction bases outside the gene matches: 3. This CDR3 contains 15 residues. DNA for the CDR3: TGTGCCAGCAGCTTATTCGGGACTAGCGGGAGCGAGCAGTACTTC. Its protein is CASSLFGTSGSEQYF.

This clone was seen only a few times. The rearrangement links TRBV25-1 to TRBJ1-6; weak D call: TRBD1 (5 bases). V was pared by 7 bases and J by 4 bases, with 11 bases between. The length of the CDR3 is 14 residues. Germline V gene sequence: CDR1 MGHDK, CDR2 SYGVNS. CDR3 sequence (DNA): TGTGCCAGCACCTCAGCAGGGTATAATTCACCCCTCCACTTT. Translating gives CASTSAGYNSPLHF.

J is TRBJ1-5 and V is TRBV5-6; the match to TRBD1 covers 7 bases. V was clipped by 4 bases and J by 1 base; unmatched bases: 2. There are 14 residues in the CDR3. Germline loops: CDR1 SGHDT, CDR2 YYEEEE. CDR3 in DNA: TGTGCCAGCAGCACCAGGGGGAGCAATCAGCCCCAGCATTTT. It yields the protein CASSTRGSNQPQHF.

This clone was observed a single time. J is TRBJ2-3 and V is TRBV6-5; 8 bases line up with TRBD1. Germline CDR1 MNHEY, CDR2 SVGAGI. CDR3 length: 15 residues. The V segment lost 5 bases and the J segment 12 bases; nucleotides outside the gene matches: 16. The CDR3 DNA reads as TGTGCCAGCAGTCCGTCCGGGACAGGCCTTGGGGGCCAGTATTTT. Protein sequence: CASSPSGTGLGGQYF.

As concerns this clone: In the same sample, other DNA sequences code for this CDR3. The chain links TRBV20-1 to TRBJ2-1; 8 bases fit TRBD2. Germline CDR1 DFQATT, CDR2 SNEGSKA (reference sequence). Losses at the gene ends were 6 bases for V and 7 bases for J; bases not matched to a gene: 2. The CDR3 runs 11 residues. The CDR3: CSARGGNEQFF. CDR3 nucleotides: TGCAGTGCCCGCGGGGGGAATGAGCAGTTCTTC.

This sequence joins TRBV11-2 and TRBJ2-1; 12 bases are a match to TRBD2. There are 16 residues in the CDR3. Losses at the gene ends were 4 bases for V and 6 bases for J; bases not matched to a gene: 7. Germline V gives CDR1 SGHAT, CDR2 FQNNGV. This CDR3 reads CASSSLAGGLGNEQFF. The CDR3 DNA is TGTGCCAGCAGCTCCCTAGCGGGAGGGCTTGGCAATGAGCAGTTCTTC.

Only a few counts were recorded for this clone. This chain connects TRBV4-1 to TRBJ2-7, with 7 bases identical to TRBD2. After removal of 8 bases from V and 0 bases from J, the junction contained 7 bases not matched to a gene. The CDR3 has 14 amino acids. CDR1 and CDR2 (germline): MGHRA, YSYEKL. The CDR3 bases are TGCGCCAGCCGCGCGGGGGTCCTCTCCTACGAGCAGTACTTC. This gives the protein CASRAGVLSYEQYF.

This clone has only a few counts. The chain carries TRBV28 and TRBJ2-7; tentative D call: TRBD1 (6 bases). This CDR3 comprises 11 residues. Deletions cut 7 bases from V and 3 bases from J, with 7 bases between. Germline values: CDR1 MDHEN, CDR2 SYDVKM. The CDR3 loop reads CASKDSYEQYF. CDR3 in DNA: TGTGCCAGCAAGGACAGCTACGAGCAGTACTTC.

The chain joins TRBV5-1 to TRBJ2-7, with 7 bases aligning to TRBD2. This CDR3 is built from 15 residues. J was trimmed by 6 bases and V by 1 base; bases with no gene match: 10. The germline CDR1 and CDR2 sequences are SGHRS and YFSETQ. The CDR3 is CASSLLRSGTVEQYF. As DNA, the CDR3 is TGCGCCAGCAGCTTGCTAAGGAGCGGGACGGTCGAGCAGTACTTC.

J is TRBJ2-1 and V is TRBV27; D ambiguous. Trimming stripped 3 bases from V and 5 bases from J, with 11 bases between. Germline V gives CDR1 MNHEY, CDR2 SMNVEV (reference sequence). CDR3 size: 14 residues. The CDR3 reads CASSLSSPNNEQFF. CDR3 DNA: TGTGCCAGCAGTTTGTCCAGTCCGAACAATGAGCAGTTCTTC.

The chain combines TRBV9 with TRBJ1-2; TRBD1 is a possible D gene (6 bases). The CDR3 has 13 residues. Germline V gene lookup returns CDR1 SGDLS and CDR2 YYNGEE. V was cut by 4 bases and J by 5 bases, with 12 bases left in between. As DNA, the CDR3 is TGTGCCAGCAGCCGGGACAACGTGTATGGCTACACCTTC. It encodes CASSRDNVYGYTF.

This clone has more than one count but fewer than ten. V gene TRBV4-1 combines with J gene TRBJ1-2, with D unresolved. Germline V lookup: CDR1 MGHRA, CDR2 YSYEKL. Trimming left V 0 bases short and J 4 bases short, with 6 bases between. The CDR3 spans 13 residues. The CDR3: CASSQDSRYGYTF. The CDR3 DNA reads TGCGCCAGCAGCCAAGATTCCCGCTATGGCTACACCTTC.

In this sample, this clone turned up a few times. Here the CDR3 DNA reads TGTGCCAGCAGCTTCGACAGATCTAACTATGGCTACACCTTC. Its translation is CASSFDRSNYGYTF. The chain recombines TRBV2 with TRBJ1-2, with D perhaps TRBD1 (5 bases). Germline CDR1 reads SNHLY; CDR2 reads FYNNEI. CDR3 length equals 14 residues. The ends were cut back, 6 bases at V and 0 bases at J, with 11 bases in the middle. The whole variable domain, filled in from reference TRBV2 and TRBJ1-2, reads EPEVTQTPSHQVTQMGQEVILRCVPISNHLYFYWYRQILGQKVEFLVSFYNNEISEKSEIFDDQFSVERPDGSNFTLKIRSTKLEDSAMYFCASSFDRSNYGYTFGSGTRLTVV.

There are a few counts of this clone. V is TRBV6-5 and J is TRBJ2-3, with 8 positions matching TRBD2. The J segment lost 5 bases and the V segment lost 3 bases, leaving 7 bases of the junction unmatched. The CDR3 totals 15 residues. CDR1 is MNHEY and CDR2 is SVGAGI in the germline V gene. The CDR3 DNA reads TGTGCCAGCAGTTATAGCGGGGTGACTGGAGATACGCAGTATTTT. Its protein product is CASSYSGVTGDTQYF.

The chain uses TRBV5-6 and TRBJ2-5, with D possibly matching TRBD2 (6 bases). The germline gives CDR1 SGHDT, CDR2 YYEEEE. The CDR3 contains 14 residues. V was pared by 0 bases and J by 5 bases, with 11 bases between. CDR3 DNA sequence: TGTGCCAGCAGCTTGGAAGTTGGGGGGGAGACCCAGTACTTC. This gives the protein CASSLEVGGETQYF.